This entry lists 11 T cell receptor beta chains sequenced from one sample in a study of CXCR3-negative and CXCR3-positive naive CD8 T cells. Study-wide results and caveats: For CXCR3-positive naive cells, TRB CDR3s were more hydrophobic than those of CXCR3-negative naive cells.

5' RACE that incorporated UMI labels was used to prepare the TRB cDNA libraries. TCRdb reprocessed the 5' RACE reads and keeps a single row for each CDR3 protein, giving no DNA. The listing contains about 98,000 distinct CDR3 sequences. No antigen is known for these receptors. Sequencing was done on a sample of naive CXCR3+ CD8+ T cells from blood. Subset defined: CD45RO-CCR7+CD27+CD95- naive CD8+ T cells expressing CXCR3 (TNR3+). The source is a human donor in good health. Some clones in this sample may be carry-over from other donors' samples.

This chain uses TRBV6-2 or TRBV6-3 with TRBJ2-3; the D call from TCRdb, TRBD2, cannot be confirmed without DNA. CDR3 length: 14 amino acids. Germline V gives CDR1 MNHEY, CDR2 SVGEGT. The CDR3 region is CASSSTRTTDTQYF.

The V gene is TRBV2, the J gene TRBJ2-7; there is no DNA to check the TCRdb D call of TRBD1. Per germline, CDR1 SNHLY and CDR2 FYNNEI. This CDR3 comprises 14 residues. CDR3 amino acids: CASSNGRHPYEQYF.

The gene calls are TRBV7-9 and TRBJ2-1; TCRdb selects TRBD1, and the lack of DNA leaves this call unchecked. Per germline, CDR1 SEHNR and CDR2 FQNEAQ (reference sequence). The CDR3 sequence is 13 residues long. CDR3 in amino acids: CASSLAGGDEQFF.

The CDR3 loop is CASSGIAGGYNEQFF. The chain uses TRBV7-2 and TRBJ2-1; TCRdb's D call of TRBD2 is untestable without DNA. The CDR3 extends over 15 amino acids. The germline gives CDR1 SGHTA, CDR2 FQGNSA.

The genes are TRBV5-1 and TRBJ2-1; the TCRdb call, TRBD2, lacks DNA for checking. The CDR3 has 16 residues. The V gene's germline CDR1 is SGHRS and CDR2 YFSETQ. CDR3 loop: CASSLEMSSGGNEQFF.

The rearrangement uses TRBV7-2 and TRBJ2-7; the TCRdb call, TRBD1, lacks DNA for checking. Germline CDR1 and CDR2: SGHTA and FQGNSA. This CDR3 has 13 amino acids. The CDR3 sequence is CASSLAGGYEHYF. The whole variable domain, remainder taken from reference TRBV7-2 and TRBJ2-7, is GAGVSQSPSNKVTEKGKDVELRCDPISGHTALYWYRQSLGQGLEFLIYFQGNSAPDKSGLPSDRFSAERTGGSVSTLTIQRTQQEDSAVYLCASSLAGGYEHYFGPGTRLTVT.

The chain links TRBV29-1 to TRBJ1-2; TCRdb returns TRBD1, unconfirmable since there is no DNA. Germline V lookup: CDR1 SQVTM, CDR2 ANQGSEA. This CDR3 is built from 15 residues. The CDR3 loop is CSARDRRGIGYGYTF.

The V call is TRBV20-1, the J call TRBJ2-7. CDR3 length equals 12 residues. Germline values: CDR1 DFQATT, CDR2 SNEGSKA (reference sequence). This chain's CDR3 is CSAKHGDYEQYF.

The chain employs TRBV29-1 and TRBJ2-2; the TRBD2 assignment by TCRdb is unverifiable without DNA. The CDR3 covers 15 residues. Germline V gene data show CDR1 as SQVTM and CDR2 as ANQGSEA. The CDR3 protein is CSVEVGGANTGELFF.

This chain connects TRBV7-9 to TRBJ2-5; TCRdb designates TRBD1, a call that cannot be tested without DNA. The CDR3 covers 13 residues. Per the germline V gene, CDR1 is SEHNR and CDR2 is FQNEAQ (reference sequence). The CDR3 reads CASSLWTEETQYF.

The V call is TRBV28, the J call TRBJ2-7; lacking DNA, the TRBD2 call made by TCRdb goes unchecked. Germline V gives CDR1 MDHEN, CDR2 SYDVKM. The CDR3 loop spans 17 amino acids. CDR3 residues: CASSRTETSGDAYEQYF.